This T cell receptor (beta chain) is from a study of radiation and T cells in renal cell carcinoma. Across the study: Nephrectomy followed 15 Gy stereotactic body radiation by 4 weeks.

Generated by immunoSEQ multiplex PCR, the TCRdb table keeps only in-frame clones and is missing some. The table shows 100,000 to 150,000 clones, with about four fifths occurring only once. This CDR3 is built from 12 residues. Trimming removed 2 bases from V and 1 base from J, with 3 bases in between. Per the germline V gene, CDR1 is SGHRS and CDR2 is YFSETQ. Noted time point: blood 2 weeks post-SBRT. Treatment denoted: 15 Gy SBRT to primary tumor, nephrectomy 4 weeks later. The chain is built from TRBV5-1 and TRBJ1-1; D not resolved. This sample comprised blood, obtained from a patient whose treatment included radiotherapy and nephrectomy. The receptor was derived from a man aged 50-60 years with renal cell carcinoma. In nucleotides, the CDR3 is TGCGCCAGCAGCTTCCAGAACACTGAAGCTTTCTTT. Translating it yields CASSFQNTEAFF.